The entry that follows covers one T cell receptor beta chain sequence. This sample stems from a study of shared clonotypes between healthy human individuals. Study-wide background: CD4 naive and memory got three plates each, CD8 naive two, CD8 memory one.

Assay: immunoSEQ multiplex PCR; the TCRdb copy retains only in-frame clones and omits some. The data contain a few million clones, 80% to 95% of them singletons. The CDR3 length is 15 residues. The germline V gene has CDR1 KGHSH and CDR2 LQKENI. Deletions cut 6 bases from V and 7 bases from J, with 19 bases between. The naive CD8 fraction comprised CD45RO-negative cells positively selected for CCR7 and excluded terminally differentiated effector memory CD45RA+ cells. The chain recombines TRBV18 with TRBJ1-5; no definite D call. The sequenced sample was naive CD8+ T cells from PBMCs. This TCR was sampled from a man aged 18 to 30 in good health. Some clones in this sample may be carry-over from other donors' samples. The CDR3 loop reads CASSLSKGGRQPQHF. The CDR3 DNA sequence: TGTGCCAGCTCCCTAAGCAAGGGCGGCAGACAGCCCCAGCATTTT.